This TCR beta chain appears in the sequencing data of a study of cytomegalovirus exposure and HLA in healthy donors. Study at large: A subsequent analysis stated that the roughly 130 validation repertoires were run on the same platform as the approximately 610 first-cohort repertoires. Study outcomes and limitations: In vitro, a few CMV-associated chains proved specific for CMV antigens. Cytomegalovirus association was assigned to more than 150 TCR beta chains.

This CDR3 comprises 13 residues. Germline V CDR1 and CDR2: MNHNS, SASEGT. V lost 11 bases and J lost 0, with 11 bases in between. Sequencing was performed with immunoSEQ multiplex PCR; in TCRdb, only in-frame clones are kept and a portion is missing. Of about 240,000 clones listed, approximately 83% are singletons. On this clone: Its antigen is not identified.

The chain combines TRBV6-1 with TRBJ1-5; D not resolved. The sequencing input was PBMCs. The TCR was taken from a woman in her 30s in good health and CMV-seropositive. The CDR3 protein is CAGRRDSNQPQHF. CDR3 nucleotide sequence: TGTGCCGGTCGCCGGGATAGCAATCAGCCCCAGCATTTT.